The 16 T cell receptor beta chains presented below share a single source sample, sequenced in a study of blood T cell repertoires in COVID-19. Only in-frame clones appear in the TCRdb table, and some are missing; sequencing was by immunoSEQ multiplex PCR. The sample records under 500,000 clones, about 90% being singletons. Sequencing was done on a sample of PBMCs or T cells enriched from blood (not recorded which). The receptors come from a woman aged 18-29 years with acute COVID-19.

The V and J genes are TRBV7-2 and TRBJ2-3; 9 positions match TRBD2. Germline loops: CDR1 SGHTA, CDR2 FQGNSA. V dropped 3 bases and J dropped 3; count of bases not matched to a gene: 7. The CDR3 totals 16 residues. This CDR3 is CASSFSSGIGTDTQYF. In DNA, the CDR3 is TGTGCCAGCAGCTTTTCTAGCGGGATAGGGACAGATACGCAGTATTTT.

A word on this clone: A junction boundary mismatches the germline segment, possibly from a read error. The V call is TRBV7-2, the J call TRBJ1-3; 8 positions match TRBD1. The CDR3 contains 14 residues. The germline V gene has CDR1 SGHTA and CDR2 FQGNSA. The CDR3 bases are TGTGCCAGCAGCATAAGTGAAGGACAGGGAAAGATTTGTTTT. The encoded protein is CASSISEGQGKICF.

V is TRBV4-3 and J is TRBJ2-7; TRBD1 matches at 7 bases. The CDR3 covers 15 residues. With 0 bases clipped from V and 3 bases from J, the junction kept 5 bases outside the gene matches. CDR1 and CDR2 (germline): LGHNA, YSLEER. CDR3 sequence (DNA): TGCGCCAGCAGCCAAGAAGGGGGCGCGTTCTACGAGCAGTACTTC. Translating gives CASSQEGGAFYEQYF.

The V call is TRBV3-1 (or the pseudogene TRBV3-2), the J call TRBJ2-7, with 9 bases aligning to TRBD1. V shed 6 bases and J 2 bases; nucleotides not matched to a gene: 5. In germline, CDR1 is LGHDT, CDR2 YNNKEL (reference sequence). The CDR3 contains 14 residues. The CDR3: CASSQGQGTYEQYF. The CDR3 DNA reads TGTGCCAGCAGTCAGGGACAGGGAACCTACGAGCAGTACTTC.

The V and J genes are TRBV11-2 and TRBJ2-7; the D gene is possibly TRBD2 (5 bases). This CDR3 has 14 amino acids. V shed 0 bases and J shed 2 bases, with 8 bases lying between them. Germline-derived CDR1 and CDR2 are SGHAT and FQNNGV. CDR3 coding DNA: TGTGCCAGCAGCTTAGAAGGAGGACCCTACGAGCAGTACTTC. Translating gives CASSLEGGPYEQYF.

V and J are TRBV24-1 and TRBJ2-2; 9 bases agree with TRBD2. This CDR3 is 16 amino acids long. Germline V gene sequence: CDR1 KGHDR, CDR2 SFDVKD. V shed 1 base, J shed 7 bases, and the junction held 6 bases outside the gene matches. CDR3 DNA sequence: TGTGCCACCAGTGATTTTGTAGCGGGAGTAGTCGGGGAGCTGTTTTTT. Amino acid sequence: CATSDFVAGVVGELFF.

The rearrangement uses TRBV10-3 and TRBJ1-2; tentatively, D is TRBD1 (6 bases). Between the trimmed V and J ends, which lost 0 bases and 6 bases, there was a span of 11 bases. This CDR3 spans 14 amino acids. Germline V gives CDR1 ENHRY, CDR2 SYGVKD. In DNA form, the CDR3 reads TGTGCCATCAGTGAGTCGGGCCAGGGGCATGGCTACACCTTC. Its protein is CAISESGQGHGYTF.

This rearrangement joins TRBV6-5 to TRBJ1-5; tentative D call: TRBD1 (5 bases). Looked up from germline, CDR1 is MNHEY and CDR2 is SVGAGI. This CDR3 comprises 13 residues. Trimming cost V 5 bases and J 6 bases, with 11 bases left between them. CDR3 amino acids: CASSQLQGQPQHF. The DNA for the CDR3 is TGTGCCAGCAGTCAGCTTCAGGGTCAGCCCCAGCATTTT.

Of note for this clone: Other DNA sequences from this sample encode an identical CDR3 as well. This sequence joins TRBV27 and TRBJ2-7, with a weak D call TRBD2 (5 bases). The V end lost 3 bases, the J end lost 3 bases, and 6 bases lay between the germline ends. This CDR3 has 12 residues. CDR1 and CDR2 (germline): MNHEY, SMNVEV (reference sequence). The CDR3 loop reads CASSFSGYEQYF. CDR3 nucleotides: TGTGCCAGCAGTTTCAGCGGCTACGAGCAGTACTTC.

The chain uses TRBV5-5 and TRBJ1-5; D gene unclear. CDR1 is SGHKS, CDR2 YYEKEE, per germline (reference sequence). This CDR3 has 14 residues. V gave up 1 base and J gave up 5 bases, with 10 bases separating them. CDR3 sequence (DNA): TGTGCCAGCAGCTTGATGGGTCGGGATCAGCCCCAGCATTTT. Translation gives CASSLMGRDQPQHF.

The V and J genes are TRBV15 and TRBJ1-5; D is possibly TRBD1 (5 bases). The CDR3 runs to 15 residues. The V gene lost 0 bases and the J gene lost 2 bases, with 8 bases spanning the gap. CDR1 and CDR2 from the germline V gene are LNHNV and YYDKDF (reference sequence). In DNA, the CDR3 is TGTGCCACCAGCAGAGAACCCAGGGGCAATCAGCCCCAGCATTTT. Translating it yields CATSREPRGNQPQHF. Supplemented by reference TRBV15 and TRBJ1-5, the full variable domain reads DAMVIQNPRYQVTQFGKPVTLSCSQTLNHNVMYWYQQKSSQAPKLLFHYYDKDFNNEADTPDNFQSRRPNTSFCFLDIRSPGLGDTAMYLCATSREPRGNQPQHFGDGTRLSIL.

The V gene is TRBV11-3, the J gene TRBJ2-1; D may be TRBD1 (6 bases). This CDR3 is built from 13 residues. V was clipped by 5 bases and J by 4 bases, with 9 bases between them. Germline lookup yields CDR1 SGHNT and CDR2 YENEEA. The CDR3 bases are TGTGCCAGCAGCACGGACAGATACAATGAGCAGTTCTTC. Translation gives CASSTDRYNEQFF.

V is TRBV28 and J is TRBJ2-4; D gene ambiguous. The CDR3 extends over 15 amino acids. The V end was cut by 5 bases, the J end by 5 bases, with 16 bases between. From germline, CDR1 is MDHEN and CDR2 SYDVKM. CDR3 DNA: TGTGCCAGCAGTCCCTTCCTCCACTCCCAAAACATTCAGTACTTC. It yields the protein CASSPFLHSQNIQYF.

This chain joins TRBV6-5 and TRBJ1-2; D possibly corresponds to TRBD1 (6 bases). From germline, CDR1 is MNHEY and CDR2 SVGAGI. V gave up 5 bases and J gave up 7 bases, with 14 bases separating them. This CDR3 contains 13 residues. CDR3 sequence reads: CASSTGGAGGYTF. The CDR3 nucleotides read TGTGCCAGCAGTACCGGGGGGGCTGGTGGCTACACCTTC.

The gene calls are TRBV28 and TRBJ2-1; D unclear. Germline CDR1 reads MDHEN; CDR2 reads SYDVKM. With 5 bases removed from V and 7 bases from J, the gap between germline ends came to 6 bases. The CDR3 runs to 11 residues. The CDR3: CASSPLNEQFF. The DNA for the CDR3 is TGTGCCAGCAGTCCCCTTAATGAGCAGTTCTTC.

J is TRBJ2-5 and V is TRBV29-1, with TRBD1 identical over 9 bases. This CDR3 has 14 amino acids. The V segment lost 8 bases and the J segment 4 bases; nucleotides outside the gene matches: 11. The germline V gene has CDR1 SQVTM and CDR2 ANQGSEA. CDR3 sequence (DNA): TGCAGCCTAACCCCAACAGGGGGCCTAGAGACCCAGTACTTC. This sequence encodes CSLTPTGGLETQYF.